These T cell receptor beta chains were read from a single sample in a study of blood T cells in healthy people across ages. TCRdb called the 5' RACE reads again in MiXCR, with one record for every CDR3 protein. The sample includes some 640,000 distinct CDR3 sequences, about 52% of them seen just once. Sequencing input: blood. These receptors were taken from a woman aged 55-69 years in good health. Both conserved end residues are part of each CDR3. Fields, in order: J gene, V gene, CDR3 protein.

>TRBJ2-7|TRBV9
CASSVGQETYEQYF
>TRBJ2-1|TRBV9
CASSVGDAYYNEQFF
>TRBJ1-2|TRBV29-1
CSVEEGAVGYTF
>TRBJ2-6|TRBV7-2
CASSLVGTGAGANVLTF
>TRBJ2-1|TRBV7-3
CASSLMSGRNNEQFF
>TRBJ1-4|TRBV7-9
CASSLGTGRDEKLFF
>TRBJ1-2|TRBV15
CATSRGYGYTF
>TRBJ2-4|TRBV28
CASSPPGIGRRGNIQYF
>TRBJ2-7|TRBV15
CATSRGGSSVSYEQYF
>TRBJ2-5|TRBV12-3/TRBV12-4
CASSLKVEETQYF
>TRBJ2-6|TRBV7-9
CASSPQTGAKDGGANVLTF
>TRBJ2-3|TRBV11-2
CASSSRAGGLTDTQYF
>TRBJ1-2|TRBV10-2
CASSSAGDYGYTF
>TRBJ2-5|TRBV7-9
CASSLEGRRAGVETQYF
>TRBJ2-7|TRBV7-2
CASSLTGMTYEQYF
>TRBJ1-4|TRBV28
CASSDRQGQGDEKLFF
>TRBJ2-1|TRBV5-1
CASSQTGGHNEQFF
>TRBJ2-3|TRBV5-1
CASSLVQLADTQYF
>TRBJ2-3|TRBV28
CASSHAGILTDTQYF
>TRBJ2-2|TRBV28
CASSPTTGFGGELFF
>TRBJ1-1|TRBV7-9
CASSHDRGFAEAFF
>TRBJ2-3|TRBV29-1
CSVAGVAGGTDTQYF
>TRBJ1-2|TRBV20-1
CSARDAGGSYGYTF
>TRBJ2-1|TRBV28
CASTLGDIGEQFF
>TRBJ1-1|TRBV18
CASSPISPQGTGTEAFF
>TRBJ1-4|TRBV28
CASRDRGSRKLFF
>TRBJ2-7|TRBV29-1
CSVEDGGLEQYF
>TRBJ1-1|TRBV10-3
CAISELGRTEAFF
>TRBJ1-2|TRBV7-2
CASSLARSAYGYTF
>TRBJ2-1|TRBV3-1
CASSRPECNEQFF
>TRBJ2-5|TRBV29-1
CSVLALQETQYF
>TRBJ2-3|TRBV12-5
CASASDSPRTDTQYF
>TRBJ1-1|TRBV12-3/TRBV12-4
CASSPRDKGRTEAFF
>TRBJ2-1|TRBV12-3/TRBV12-4
CASSPLLANNEQFF
>NA|TRBV11-3
CASSPDRQYGEQYF
>TRBJ1-2|TRBV12-3/TRBV12-4
CASSLGDGGYTF
>TRBJ2-7|TRBV12-3/TRBV12-4
CASSLSNTIEQYF
>TRBJ2-5|TRBV2
CASRDRDQTQYF
>NA|TRBV4-2
CASRPDSLTNEQYF
>TRBJ2-5|TRBV28
CASTLGATGQETQYF
>TRBJ2-1|TRBV10-3
CAISDSGTNNEQFF
>TRBJ2-3|TRBV20-1
CSASLLTGRGDTQYF
>TRBJ1-4|TRBV7-9
CASSAGTDFEKLFF